The clone carrying this T cell receptor beta chain was picked up a small number of times. The sample originates from a study of regulatory T cells in long-lasting Graves disease. Time point meaning: newly diagnosed GD, antithyroid drugs for less than 3 months. PBMC RNA served as the TCR library source. Relying on iRepertoire HTBI primers and Arm-PCR of CDR3 regions, the team built TCR beta libraries. As originally analysed: Segment identification across samples yielded roughly 62 TRBV and fewer than 15 TRBJ segments. Each CDR3 protein gets one entry after TCRdb re-called the multiplex PCR reads with MiXCR. These V and J calls rely on TCRdb rather than the paper's analysis. The data contain 420,000 or so distinct CDR3 sequences, less than 20% of them singletons. Separately, the same data were catalogued under a study of T cells in Graves' hyperthyroidism and ophthalmopathy. Per that study: Researchers defined stable Graves' hyperthyroidism as no ophthalmopathy progression within 18 months. Hyperthyroidism was newly diagnosed in patients aged 18 to 65 (duration under 2 months). First-round RT-PCR with HTBI primers amplified the TCR CDR3 region.

The TCR originated in a woman aged 18-29 years with Graves disease. Source: peripheral blood mononuclear cells (PBMCs), taken at new diagnosis, from a patient treated with antithyroid drugs.

The CDR3 loop is CASLLAWTQYF. CDR3 sequence (DNA): TGTGCCAGCCTTCTGGCGTGGACCCAGTACTTC. The V gene is TRBV7-4, the J gene TRBJ2-5; D is unclear. V was clipped by 8 bases and J by 7 bases, with 11 bases between them. The CDR3 contains 11 residues. Germline V gives CDR1 SGHVT, CDR2 SQSDAQ.